This T cell receptor (beta chain) was identified during a study of identical twins. Broader study findings: Recombination models fit unrelated individuals' TCR alpha sharing but underestimated twins'.

V lost 1 base and J lost 7; bases outside the gene matches: 9. Germline V gives CDR1 MGHDK, CDR2 SYGVNS. The CDR3 totals 16 residues. Comments on this clonotype: Antigen specificity is unknown.

Template switching added a universal primer site; cDNA carried unique molecular identifiers. Each CDR3 protein gets one entry after TCRdb re-called the 5' RACE reads with MiXCR. This sample carries approximately 620,000 distinct CDR3 sequences, 8.5% to 9% of them seen once, and the ten largest clones take approximately 0.89%. These same data were also listed under a study on yellow fever vaccine responses in identical twins.

The chain has TRBV25-1 and TRBJ2-1; TRBD2 matches at 8 bases. This receptor was obtained from a woman aged 18-35 years in good health. Material: PBMCs. CDR3 nucleotides: TGTGCCAGCAGTGAATTTCGAGCGGGGGCCGAAAATGAGCAGTTCTTC. Translated: CASSEFRAGAENEQFF.